The clone carrying this TCR beta chain has more than one count but fewer than ten. The antigen remains unidentified. These data are taken from a study of T-cell memory formation after mild COVID-19. Study-wide background: TCR clusters were mostly donor specific. General study results and limits: Certain responding clones were present in pre-infection memory, suggesting participation of cross-reactive memory. CD4+ contracting clones were mainly CM and EM; CD8+ ones, EMRA.

V was trimmed by 2 bases and J by 3 bases, leaving 7 bases between them. Looked up from germline, CDR1 is SGHVS and CDR2 is FQNEAQ. The CDR3 runs 13 residues. TCRdb reanalysed the 5' RACE reads using MiXCR and keeps one entry per CDR3 protein. The sample yields about 130,000 distinct CDR3 sequences, 20% to 25% seen once. The clonotype was recovered from an adult woman who had mild COVID-19 (a few samples of this study predate the infection). Cell type and time point are not known. Source material: PBMCs or a T cell subset sorted from them (not recorded which). The chain has TRBV7-8 and TRBJ1-1; D call uncertain. The CDR3 region has the DNA TGTGCCAGCAGCTTACCTCCTGACACTGAAGCTTTCTTT. It translates to CASSLPPDTEAFF.